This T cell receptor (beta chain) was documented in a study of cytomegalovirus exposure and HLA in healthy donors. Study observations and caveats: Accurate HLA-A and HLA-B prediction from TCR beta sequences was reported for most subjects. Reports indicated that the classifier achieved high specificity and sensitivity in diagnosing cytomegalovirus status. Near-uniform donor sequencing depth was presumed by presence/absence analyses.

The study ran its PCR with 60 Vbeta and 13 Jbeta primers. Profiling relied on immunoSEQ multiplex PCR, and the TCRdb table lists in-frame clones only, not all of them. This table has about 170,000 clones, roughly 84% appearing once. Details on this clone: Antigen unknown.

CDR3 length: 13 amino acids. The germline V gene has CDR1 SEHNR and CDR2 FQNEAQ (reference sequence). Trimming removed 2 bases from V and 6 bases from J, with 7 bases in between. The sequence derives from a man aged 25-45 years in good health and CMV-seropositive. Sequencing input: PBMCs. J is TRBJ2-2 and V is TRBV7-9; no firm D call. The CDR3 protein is CASSLTVPGELFF. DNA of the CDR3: TGTGCCAGCAGCTTAACGGTGCCCGGGGAGCTGTTTTTT.